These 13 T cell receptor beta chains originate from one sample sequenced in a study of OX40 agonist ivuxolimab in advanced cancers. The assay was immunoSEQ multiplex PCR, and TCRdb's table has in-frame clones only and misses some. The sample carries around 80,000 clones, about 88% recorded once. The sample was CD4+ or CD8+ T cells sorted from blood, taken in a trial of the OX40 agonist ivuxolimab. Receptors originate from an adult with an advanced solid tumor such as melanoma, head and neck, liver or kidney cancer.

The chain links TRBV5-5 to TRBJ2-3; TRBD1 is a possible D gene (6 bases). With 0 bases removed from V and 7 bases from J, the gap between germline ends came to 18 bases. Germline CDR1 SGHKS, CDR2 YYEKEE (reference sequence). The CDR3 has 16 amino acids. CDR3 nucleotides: TGTGCCAGCAGCTTGGCAGGGGACGGATACCCGAATACGCAGTATTTT. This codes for CASSLAGDGYPNTQYF.

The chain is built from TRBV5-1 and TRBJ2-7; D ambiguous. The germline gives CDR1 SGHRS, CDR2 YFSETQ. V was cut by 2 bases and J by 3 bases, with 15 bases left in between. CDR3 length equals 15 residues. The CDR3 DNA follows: TGCGCCAGCAGCTTAAACACGCATAAGAACTACGAGCAGTACTTC. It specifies CASSLNTHKNYEQYF.

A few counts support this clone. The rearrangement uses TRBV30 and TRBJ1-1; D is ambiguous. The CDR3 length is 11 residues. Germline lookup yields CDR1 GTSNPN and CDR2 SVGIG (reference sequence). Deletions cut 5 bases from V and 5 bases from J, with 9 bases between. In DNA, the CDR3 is TGTGCCTGGGAAAAAAATACTGAAGCTTTCTTT. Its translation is CAWEKNTEAFF. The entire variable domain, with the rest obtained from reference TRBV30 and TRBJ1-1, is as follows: SQTIHQWPATLVQPVGSPLSLECTVEGTSNPNLYWYRQAAGRGLQLLFYSVGIGQISSEVPQNLSASRPQDRQFILSSKKLLLSDSGFYLCAWEKNTEAFFGQGTRLTVV.

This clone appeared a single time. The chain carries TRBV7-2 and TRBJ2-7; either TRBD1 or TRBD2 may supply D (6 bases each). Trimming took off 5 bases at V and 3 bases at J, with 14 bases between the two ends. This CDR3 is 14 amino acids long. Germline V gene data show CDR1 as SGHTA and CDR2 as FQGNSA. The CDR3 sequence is CASSIRRGNYEQYF. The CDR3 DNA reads TGTGCCAGCAGCATCCGGAGGGGGAACTACGAGCAGTACTTC.

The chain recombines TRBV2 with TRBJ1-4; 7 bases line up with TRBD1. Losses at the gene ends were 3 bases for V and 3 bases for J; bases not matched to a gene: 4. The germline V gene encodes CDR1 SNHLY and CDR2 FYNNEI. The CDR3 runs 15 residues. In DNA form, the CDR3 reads TGTGCCAGCAGTGACAGGGGGAGTTCTAATGAAAAACTGTTTTTT. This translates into CASSDRGSSNEKLFF.

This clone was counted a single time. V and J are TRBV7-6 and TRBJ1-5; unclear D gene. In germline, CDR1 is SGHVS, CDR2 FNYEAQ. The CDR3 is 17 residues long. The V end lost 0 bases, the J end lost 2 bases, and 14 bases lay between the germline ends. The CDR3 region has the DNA TGTGCCAGCAGCTTAGCACCGTTATTAGCGGGCAATCAGCCCCAGCATTTT. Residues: CASSLAPLLAGNQPQHF.

The CDR3 DNA reads TGTGCCAGCAGCTTCGGGGGCATGAACACTGAAGCTTTCTTT. This encodes CASSFGGMNTEAFF. This chain links TRBV5-6 with TRBJ1-1, with D maybe TRBD1 (6 bases). Germline loops: CDR1 SGHDT, CDR2 YYEEEE. The germline V and J ends were trimmed by 2 bases and 0 bases, with 8 bases remaining between them. This CDR3 region has 14 residues.

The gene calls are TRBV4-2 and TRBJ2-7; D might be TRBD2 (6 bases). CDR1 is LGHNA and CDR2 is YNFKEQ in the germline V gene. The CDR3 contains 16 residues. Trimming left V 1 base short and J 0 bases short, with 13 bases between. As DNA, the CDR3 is TGTGCCAGCAGCCAAGCCCAGGAGGGCAGCTCCTACGAGCAGTACTTC. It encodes CASSQAQEGSSYEQYF.

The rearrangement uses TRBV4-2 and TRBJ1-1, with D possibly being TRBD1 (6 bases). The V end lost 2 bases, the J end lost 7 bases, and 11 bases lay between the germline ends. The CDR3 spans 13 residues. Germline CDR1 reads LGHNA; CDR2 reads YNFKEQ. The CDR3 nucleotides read TGTGCCAGCAGCCAACGGACAGATCTTGAAGCTTTCTTT. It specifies CASSQRTDLEAFF.

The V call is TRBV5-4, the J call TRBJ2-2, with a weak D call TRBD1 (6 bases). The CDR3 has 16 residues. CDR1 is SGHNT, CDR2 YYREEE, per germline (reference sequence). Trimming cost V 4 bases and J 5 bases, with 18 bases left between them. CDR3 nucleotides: TGTGCCAGCAGCGGTAGTTGGCAGGGGAATACCGGGGAGCTGTTTTTT. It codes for CASSGSWQGNTGELFF.

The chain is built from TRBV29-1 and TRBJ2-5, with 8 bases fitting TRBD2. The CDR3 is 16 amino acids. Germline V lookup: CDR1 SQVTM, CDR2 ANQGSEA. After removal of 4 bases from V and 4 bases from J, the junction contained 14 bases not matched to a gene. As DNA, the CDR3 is TGCAGCGTTGCGAGCCAGCCGGGAGGGCGGTCAGAGACCCAGTACTTC. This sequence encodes CSVASQPGGRSETQYF.

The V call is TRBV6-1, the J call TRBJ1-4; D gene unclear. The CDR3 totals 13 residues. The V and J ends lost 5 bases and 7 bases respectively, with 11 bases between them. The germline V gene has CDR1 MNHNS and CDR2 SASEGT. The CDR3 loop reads CASSSGVVEKLFF. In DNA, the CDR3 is TGTGCCAGCAGTTCTGGGGTCGTTGAAAAACTGTTTTTT.

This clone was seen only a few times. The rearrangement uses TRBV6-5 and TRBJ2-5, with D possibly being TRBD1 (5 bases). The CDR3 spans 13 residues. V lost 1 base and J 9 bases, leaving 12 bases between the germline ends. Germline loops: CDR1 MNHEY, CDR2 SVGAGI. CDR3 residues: CASSYLGQGAQYF. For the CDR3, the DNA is TGTGCCAGCAGTTACTTGGGGCAGGGTGCCCAGTACTTC.